A single sample gave rise to the 17 T cell receptor beta chains below, sequenced in a study of shared clonotypes between healthy human individuals. Using immunoSEQ multiplex PCR, the repertoire was profiled, and TCRdb retains in-frame clones only, with some absent. Among a few hundred thousand clones listed, roughly 84% were seen once. Material: memory CD8+ T cells sorted from blood. Sample subset: CD45RO+ cells pooled with CCR7-negative TemRA cells. The receptor set was obtained from a young man in good health.

This chain connects TRBV4-2 to TRBJ2-7; TRBD2 matches 7 bases. CDR3 size: 16 residues. The germline gives CDR1 LGHNA, CDR2 YNFKEQ. The V gene end was trimmed by 3 bases and the J gene end by 0 bases; junction bases not matched to a gene: 8. The CDR3 region is CASSHLSGSSSYEQYF. The CDR3 nucleotides are TGTGCCAGCAGCCACCTTAGCGGGTCGAGCTCCTACGAGCAGTACTTC.

The rearrangement joins TRBV15 to TRBJ2-1; D is perhaps TRBD2 (5 bases). This CDR3 has 14 residues. In germline, CDR1 is LNHNV, CDR2 YYDKDF (reference sequence). Deletions cut 3 bases from V and 10 bases from J, with 16 bases between. CDR3 DNA sequence: TGTGCCACCAGCAGCGCCGGACGGGAATACGAGCAGTTCTTC. Protein sequence: CATSSAGREYEQFF.

V usage is TRBV4-1 and J usage is TRBJ1-3, with D uncertain. V was trimmed by 1 base and J by 0 bases, leaving 10 bases between them. Germline assignment: CDR1 MGHRA and CDR2 YSYEKL. CDR3 length equals 16 residues. The CDR3 reads CASSQVRRGSGNTIYF. The CDR3 DNA sequence: TGCGCCAGCAGCCAAGTTCGGCGCGGCTCTGGAAACACCATATATTTT.

The sample holds a few counts of this clone. The sample has other DNA sequences that encode this CDR3 too. This chain uses TRBV11-2 with TRBJ2-5; D possibly corresponds to TRBD2 (6 bases). The CDR3 consists of 15 residues. The V end lost 5 bases, the J end lost 1 base, and 14 bases lay between the germline ends. Germline CDR1 reads SGHAT; CDR2 reads FQNNGV. CDR3 protein: CASSPSGETQETQYF. CDR3 coding DNA: TGTGCCAGCAGCCCTTCGGGGGAGACCCAAGAGACCCAGTACTTC. Combining the CDR3 with reference TRBV11-2 and TRBJ2-5 gives the whole variable domain EAGVAQSPRYKIIEKRQSVAFWCNPISGHATLYWYQQILGQGPKLLIQFQNNGVVDDSQLPKDRFSAERLKGVDSTLKIQPAKLEDSAVYLCASSPSGETQETQYFGPGTRLLVL.

This sequence joins TRBV18 and TRBJ1-1; the D is unclear. The germline V gene encodes CDR1 KGHSH and CDR2 LQKENI. Trimming took off 4 bases at V and 1 base at J, with 10 bases between the two ends. The CDR3 spans 14 residues. CDR3 protein: CASSLKSANTEAFF. The CDR3 coding sequence is TGTGCCAGCTCACTAAAGAGTGCGAACACTGAAGCTTTCTTT. Combining the CDR3 with reference TRBV18 and TRBJ1-1 gives the whole variable domain NAGVMQNPRHLVRRRGQEARLRCSPMKGHSHVYWYRQLPEEGLKFMVYLQKENIIDESGMPKERFSAEFPKEGPSILRIQQVVRGDSAAYFCASSLKSANTEAFFGQGTRLTVV.

On this clone: A read error may be the cause here, since a much bigger clone is one base away. This rearrangement joins TRBV27 to TRBJ2-7, with 7 bases that match TRBD1. Germline V gene lookup returns CDR1 MNHEY and CDR2 SMNVEV (reference sequence). Trimming at V came to 6 bases and at J to 1 base, leaving 3 bases not matched to a gene. The CDR3 contains 13 residues. CDR3 nucleotides: TGTGCCAGCAGCTGGGACAGTTCCTACGAGCAGTACTTC. It encodes CASSWDSSYEQYF.

The chain couples TRBV4-1 to TRBJ2-3; TRBD2 aligns across 11 bases. V was clipped by 0 bases and J by 0 bases; unmatched bases: 8. CDR3 length: 19 amino acids. The germline CDR1 and CDR2 sequences are MGHRA and YSYEKL. CDR3 in DNA: TGCGCCAGCAGCCAAGATTACACTAGCGGGGGCCGGAGCACAGATACGCAGTATTTT. It encodes CASSQDYTSGGRSTDTQYF.

V gene TRBV25-1 combines with J gene TRBJ1-2, with TRBD1 matching 9 bases. The CDR3 consists of 14 residues. With 2 bases clipped from V and 8 bases from J, the junction kept 6 bases outside the gene matches. Germline V gene sequence: CDR1 MGHDK, CDR2 SYGVNS. The CDR3 is CASSEVGTGTGYTF. The CDR3 nucleotides read TGTGCCAGCAGTGAAGTTGGGACAGGGACCGGCTACACCTTC.

The CDR3 protein is CASSLWESNTGELFF. The CDR3 nucleotides read TGTGCCAGCAGTTTATGGGAGAGTAACACCGGGGAGCTGTTTTTT. The chain is built from TRBV28 and TRBJ2-2, with D unresolved. Germline assignment: CDR1 MDHEN and CDR2 SYDVKM. The length of the CDR3 is 15 residues. Trimming left V 0 bases short and J 2 bases short, with 7 bases between.

The chain employs TRBV9 and TRBJ1-5, with 7 bases aligning to TRBD1. The V segment lost 4 bases and the J segment 2 bases; nucleotides outside the gene matches: 3. This CDR3 comprises 14 residues. Germline V gene lookup returns CDR1 SGDLS and CDR2 YYNGEE. The CDR3 DNA sequence: TGTGCCAGCAGCATAGGACAGGGCAATCAGCCCCAGCATTTT. Translated, it gives CASSIGQGNQPQHF.

V and J are TRBV4-2 and TRBJ2-7; D gene unclear. V dropped 9 bases and J dropped 2 bases, with 14 bases sitting between them. The CDR3 totals 13 residues. CDR1 and CDR2 from the germline V gene are LGHNA and YNFKEQ. The DNA of the CDR3 is TGTGCCAGTGCGGTGGGCCTGCCCTACGAGCAGTACTTC. Its protein product is CASAVGLPYEQYF.

The rearrangement joins TRBV5-4 to TRBJ2-3, with TRBD2 as a possible D gene (6 bases). CDR1 is SGHNT, CDR2 YYREEE, per germline (reference sequence). V gave up 3 bases and J gave up 2 bases, with 16 bases separating them. The CDR3 is 16 amino acids. CDR3 nucleotides: TGTGCCAGCAGCTCTCCCGGGACTTTGAACACAGATACGCAGTATTTT. Translation gives CASSSPGTLNTDTQYF.

The chain couples TRBV5-1 to TRBJ2-7; D is possibly TRBD1 or TRBD2 (5 bases each). The germline gives CDR1 SGHRS, CDR2 YFSETQ. This CDR3 spans 17 amino acids. V was trimmed by 0 bases and J by 3 bases, leaving 19 bases between them. The CDR3 DNA sequence: TGCGCCAGCAGCTTGGAAGGGGCCCTTTACGGGGACTACGAGCAGTACTTC. Amino acid sequence: CASSLEGALYGDYEQYF.

The genes are TRBV11-3 and TRBJ2-3; D may be TRBD2 (5 bases). The CDR3 has 14 residues. V lost 1 base to trimming and J lost 4 bases, with 9 bases between them. The germline CDR1 and CDR2 sequences are SGHNT and YENEEA. CDR3 bases: TGTGCCAGCAGCTTAGGAGGGTGGGCAGATACGCAGTATTTT. Its protein is CASSLGGWADTQYF.

The chain combines TRBV6-5 with TRBJ1-4; D not resolved. The germline CDR1 and CDR2 sequences are MNHEY and SVGAGI. This CDR3 contains 13 residues. V was trimmed by 2 bases and J by 12 bases, leaving 13 bases between them. Here the CDR3 DNA reads TGTGCCAGCAGTTACGCCCAGGCCGGGGAACTGTTTTTT. It codes for CASSYAQAGELFF.

The V gene is TRBV6-4, the J gene TRBJ2-5, with TRBD2 matching 10 bases. The CDR3 is 17 residues long. J was trimmed by 0 bases and V by 5 bases; bases with no gene match: 9. Germline CDR1 MRHNA, CDR2 SNTAGT. In nucleotides, the CDR3 is TGTGCCAGCAGTAACCTTGGACTAGCGGATGACCAAGAGACCCAGTACTTC. As protein: CASSNLGLADDQETQYF.

This clone turned up a few times. This CDR3 is also generated by other DNA sequences in the sample. This chain connects TRBV6-5 to TRBJ2-1, with TRBD1 matching over 7 bases. This CDR3 spans 13 amino acids. Trimming took 5 bases from V and 7 from J; bases not matched to a gene: 5. CDR1 is MNHEY, CDR2 SVGAGI, per germline. This CDR3 reads CASSRQGGNEQFF. CDR3 in DNA: TGTGCCAGCAGTCGACAGGGCGGGAATGAGCAGTTCTTC.